This T cell receptor (beta chain) emerged from a study of persistence of HIV-infected CD4 T cells (dated by TCRdb to 2018 to 2020). For context, the study as a whole: The median time the participants had spent on suppressive ART was 8 years. Cross-participant TCR cluster analysis included roughly eight participants for CMV and more than five participants for Gag. Peripheral blood samples of up to about 200 mL were collected at multiple time points, except for a couple of participants, who underwent leukapheresis at a single time point. Anti-CD3/anti-CD28 stimulation activated a higher proportion of cells, with a lower memory fraction, than antigen stimulation. CMV- and HIV-1 Gag-responding CD4+ T cells were isolated from ART-treated individuals so that antigen-driven clonal expansion of HIV-1-infected cells could be examined. The clonality of all cells in each sorted population was assessed by TCRbeta sequencing, whereas the clonality of infected cells was assessed by proviral sequencing.

Per the publication, the treatment or condition label means: suppressive antiretroviral therapy. Cells were stimulated with anti-CD3/anti-CD28 magnetic beads as a nonspecific positive control representing the CD4+ T cell repertoire. Responding CD4+ T cells were sorted by upregulation of both CD40 ligand and CD69. HIV-1-infected adults in whom suppressive ART had been started during chronic infection were enrolled as participants. For at least 4 years, participants had undetectable plasma HIV-1 RNA, below 50 copies/mL. To be included, a participant needed positive CMV serology and a CD4+ T cell count above 400 cells/uL. Before stimulation, PBMCs were isolated using density centrifugation and then depleted of CD8+ T cells. For less than 20 hours, CD8-depleted PBMCs were stimulated with anti-CD28/CD49d costimulation, a CD40-blocking antibody, and enfuvirtide, which was added to prevent new infections. Cells were sorted on a Beckman Coulter MoFlo Legacy or XDP sorter, with propidium iodide excluding dead cells. For samples with more than one million cells, genomic DNA was extracted with the QIAamp DNA Mini Kit, and for all other samples the Quick-DNA Microprep Kit was used.

Turning to this clone: Its binding antigen is unknown. No per-base quality is available; no much larger clone lies one base away.

What the work shows at the level of the full study, not this receptor alone: Bulk TCR analyses could not be restricted to the rare CMV-responding cells that actually carried HIV-1 proviruses. Antigen-responding cells were enriched for expanded CDR3beta sequences that were degenerate, which suggests that CD4+ responses to CMV and Gag underwent convergent selection. Few individuals were included in the study, and only a limited range of antigens was tested. TCRbeta richness in CMV- and Gag-responding cells was significantly lower than in anti-CD3/anti-CD28-responding cells; CMV-responding cells had higher oligoclonality than CD3/CD28-stimulated and Gag-responding cells. Within the same sorted populations, TCR oligoclonality correlated with proviral oligoclonality.

TCRbeta repertoires were sequenced from genomic DNA with the immunoSEQ hsTCRB assay version 4 in survey mode. Genomic DNA was diluted to roughly 10 ng/uL, and up to roughly 1 ug per sample was used for TCRbeta sequencing. As for the authors' bioinformatics: ImmunoSeq Analyzer 3.0 was used for analysis of TCRbeta data, and diversity was computed on productive nucleotide rearrangements. Using the Immunarch R package, lower-bound TCR diversity was estimated with the improved Chao index and clonality was estimated with the Gini coefficient. Nucleotide rearrangements that differed but encoded the same CDR3beta amino acid sequence were counted as separate clonotypes. Differential abundance analysis identified TCRbeta sequences significantly enriched in antigen-responding cells relative to anti-CD3/anti-CD28-activated cells. Using predicted peptide-MHC specificity as the basis, GLIPH2 grouped TCRs into clusters, both for each participant individually and for the merged data sets that combined participants. TCRdb's version of the immuneACCESS table is confined to in-frame rearrangements and falls short of the full clone set. An unresolved V gene accounts for under half of the shortfall where checked; the remainder is of unknown origin. V, J and clone size derive from that table, while D and trimming were established from the DNA sequence. This sample has 45,000 or so clones in its table, and 85% to 90% of those were observed once. The top ten constitute about 3.1% of the sample.

CDR1 SGHRS and CDR2 YFSETQ were looked up in the germline V gene. The CDR3 starts with the cysteine, ends with the phenylalanine, and has 11 residues. The retained sequence is limited to the CDR3, 33 bases, with the frame set at the first base. V and J are truncated by 5 bases and 6 bases respectively, leaving an intervening sequence of 9 bases. This material consisted of CD4+ T cells sorted from PBMCs after roughly 18-hour stimulation, taken from a patient who received antiretroviral therapy. The cell subset or site label, as the study defines it: CD40L+CD69+ CD4 T cells responding to anti-CD3/anti-CD28 beads, representing the overall repertoire. The receptor comes from an adult woman with HIV who was CMV-seropositive. The chain uses TRBV5-1 and TRBJ2-7, with no reliable assignment of the D segment. The nucleotides are TGCGCCAGCAGTCTTACTGGCGAGCAGTACTTC. Its coded protein is CASSLTGEQYF.